This T cell receptor beta chain originates from a study of control samples from healthy donors and cancer patients. Using immunoSEQ multiplex PCR, the repertoire was profiled, and TCRdb retains in-frame clones only, with some absent. The sample carries some 250,000 clones, about 80% recorded once. The J segment lost 1 base and the V segment lost 6 bases, leaving 8 bases of the junction unmatched. The CDR3 runs 15 residues. Germline CDR1 SGHRS, CDR2 YFSETQ. Sequencing was done on a sample of PBMCs. The TCR comes from a woman aged 60-75 years with lung cancer. V gene TRBV5-1 combines with J gene TRBJ2-3, with TRBD2 matching over 7 bases. The CDR3 spells CASKTGLPGTDTQYF. CDR3 DNA sequence: TGCGCCAGCAAAACGGGACTACCTGGCACAGATACGCAGTATTTT.